These T cell receptor beta chains were read from a single sample in a study of T-cell memory formation after mild COVID-19. TCRdb re-called the 5' RACE reads with MiXCR, one entry per CDR3 protein. The table shows about 340,000 distinct CDR3 sequences, with around an eighth occurring only once. Sequencing was done on a sample of PBMCs or a T cell subset sorted from them (not recorded which). The receptors stem from a man aged 18 to 29 who had mild COVID-19 (a few samples of this study predate the infection). Cell type and time point are not known. Both conserved end residues are part of each CDR3.

j_call v_call cdr3_aa
TRBJ2-2 TRBV28 CASSPGGTNTGELFF
TRBJ1-1 TRBV29-1 CSGSGGHTEAFF
TRBJ1-6 TRBV3-1 CASSHVGPNSPLHF
TRBJ2-1 TRBV28 CASSLEGGEGFF
TRBJ2-5 TRBV4-3 CASSQATWETQYF
TRBJ1-5 TRBV12-3/TRBV12-4 CASSPQVDQPQHF
TRBJ2-7 TRBV10-3 CAISVAGQATLGQYF
TRBJ2-5 TRBV4-1 CASSQGWGTKETQYF
TRBJ2-1 TRBV4-3 CASSQAAGGPDEQFF
TRBJ1-1 TRBV4-3 CASSLTLGSSEAFF
TRBJ1-2 TRBV7-9 CASSSTGTGLGYTF
TRBJ2-7 TRBV20-1 CSARTGNFYEQYF
TRBJ2-2 TRBV11-2 CASSDLAGEVTGELFF
TRBJ2-1 TRBV20-1 CSASSSGGASYNEQFF
TRBJ2-5 TRBV20-1 CSAGVYQETQYF
TRBJ2-7 TRBV9 CASSKIQGNGEQYF
TRBJ1-1 TRBV6-2/TRBV6-3 CASSYLNTEAFF
TRBJ2-1 TRBV11-2 CASSPGDRGLSYNEQFF
TRBJ1-4 TRBV7-9 CASRPGRRTNEKLFF
TRBJ2-3 TRBV2 CASAQTEKLADTQYF